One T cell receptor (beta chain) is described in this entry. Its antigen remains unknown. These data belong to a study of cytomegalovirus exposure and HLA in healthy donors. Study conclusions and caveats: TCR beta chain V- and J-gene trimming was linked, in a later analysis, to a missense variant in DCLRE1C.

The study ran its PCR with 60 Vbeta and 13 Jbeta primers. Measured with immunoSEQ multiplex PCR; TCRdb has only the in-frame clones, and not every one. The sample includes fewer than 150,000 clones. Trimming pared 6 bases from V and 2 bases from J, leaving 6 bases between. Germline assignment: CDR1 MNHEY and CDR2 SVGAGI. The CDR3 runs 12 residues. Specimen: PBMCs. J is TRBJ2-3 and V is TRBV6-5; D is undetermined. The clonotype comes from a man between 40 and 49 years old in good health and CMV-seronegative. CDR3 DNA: TGTGCCAGCAGAGCTTACACAGATACGCAGTATTTT. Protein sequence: CASRAYTDTQYF.